Below, 26 T cell receptor beta chains from the same sample are listed, as sequenced in a study of shared clonotypes between healthy human individuals. Libraries were prepared by immunoSEQ multiplex PCR; TCRdb keeps only in-frame clonotypes and omits some of them. The sample includes about 680,000 clones, roughly 73% of them seen just once. The sequenced material came from memory CD4+ T cells sorted from blood. Regarding subset: CD45RA-negative fraction. These TCRs come from a woman younger than 45 in good health.

This chain links TRBV7-2 with TRBJ2-1, with TRBD2 identical over 7 bases. Germline V CDR1 and CDR2: SGHTA, FQGNSA. V shed 7 bases and J 0 bases; nucleotides not matched to a gene: 3. The CDR3 consists of 14 residues. For the CDR3, the DNA is TGTGCCAGCACTAGCGGAAGCTCCTACAATGAGCAGTTCTTC. It yields the protein CASTSGSSYNEQFF.

This clone was picked up a small number of times. The gene calls are TRBV11-2 and TRBJ2-5, with 10 bases matching TRBD2. V trimming: 5 bases; J trimming: 3 bases; junction bases outside the gene matches: 3. Per germline, CDR1 SGHAT and CDR2 FQNNGV. This CDR3 region has 14 residues. The CDR3 region has the DNA TGTGCCAGCAGCCTCACTAGCGGGAAAGAGACCCAGTACTTC. It yields the protein CASSLTSGKETQYF.

This clone was picked up one time. This sequence joins TRBV19 and TRBJ1-4; 8 positions agree with TRBD1. The V gene's germline CDR1 is LNHDA and CDR2 SQIVND (reference sequence). The CDR3 runs 15 residues. V dropped 5 bases and J dropped 8; count of bases not matched to a gene: 10. The CDR3 is CASSSWDRKQEKLFF. CDR3 nucleotides: TGTGCCAGTAGTTCGTGGGACAGGAAACAGGAAAAACTGTTTTTT.

The chain links TRBV7-2 to TRBJ2-7; D gene uncertain. Trimming took 0 bases from V and 3 from J, leaving 15 bases between them. This CDR3 region has 16 residues. CDR1 is SGHTA and CDR2 is FQGNSA in the germline V gene. The CDR3 reads CASSLARPSSGYEQYF. CDR3 nucleotides: TGTGCCAGCAGCTTAGCGCGTCCCAGTTCGGGCTACGAGCAGTACTTC. Full variable domain (outside the CDR3, taken from reference TRBV7-2 and TRBJ2-7): GAGVSQSPSNKVTEKGKDVELRCDPISGHTALYWYRQSLGQGLEFLIYFQGNSAPDKSGLPSDRFSAERTGGSVSTLTIQRTQQEDSAVYLCASSLARPSSGYEQYFGPGTRLTVT.

Regarding this clone: This may arise from a read error, as a much more abundant clone is one base away. V usage is TRBV5-1 and J usage is TRBJ1-2; possibly TRBD1 for D (5 bases). Trimming stripped 3 bases from V and 4 bases from J, with 7 bases between. CDR3 size: 12 residues. Per the germline V gene, CDR1 is SGHRS and CDR2 is YFSETQ. In DNA, the CDR3 is TGCGCCAGCAGCTCCGGGGCCTATGGCTACACCTTC. Its protein is CASSSGAYGYTF. The whole variable domain, remainder taken from reference TRBV5-1 and TRBJ1-2, is KAGVTQTPRYLIKTRGQQVTLSCSPISGHRSVSWYQQTPGQGLQFLFEYFSETQRNKGNFPGRFSGRQFSNSRSEMNVSTLELGDSALYLCASSSGAYGYTFGSGTRLTVV.

CDR3 bases: TGCGCCAGCAGCTCTGGAGCCCGACAGGGGGGAGGAACTGAAGCTTTCTTT. It specifies CASSSGARQGGGTEAFF. The rearrangement joins TRBV5-1 to TRBJ1-1, with 9 bases matching TRBD1. Unmatched junction bases numbered 14, after V lost 3 bases and J lost 5 bases. The CDR3 covers 17 residues. Germline assignment: CDR1 SGHRS and CDR2 YFSETQ.

The chain joins TRBV11-2 to TRBJ2-5; D is undetermined. Germline CDR1 and CDR2: SGHAT and FQNNGV. V gave up 0 bases and J gave up 7 bases, with 15 bases separating them. CDR3 length: 15 amino acids. CDR3 sequence: CASSLEVVGLGTQYF. The CDR3 coding sequence is TGTGCCAGCAGCTTAGAGGTTGTGGGTCTAGGGACCCAGTACTTC.

This chain connects TRBV5-6 to TRBJ1-2; 7 bases agree with TRBD1. Unmatched junction bases numbered 12, after V lost 2 bases and J lost 5 bases. CDR3 length: 16 amino acids. CDR1 and CDR2 (germline): SGHDT, YYEEEE. CDR3 nucleotide sequence: TGTGCCAGCAGCTTAGGCTCCGGGACAGCTCAGTATGGCTACACCTTC. Translating it yields CASSLGSGTAQYGYTF.

The J gene is TRBJ1-1, the V gene TRBV5-1; D remains ambiguous. Per germline, CDR1 SGHRS and CDR2 YFSETQ. V lost 0 bases, J lost 2 bases, and 11 bases lay in between. The CDR3 totals 15 residues. CDR3 nucleotides: TGCGCCAGCAGCTTGGAAGGGTCGGGAAACACTGAAGCTTTCTTT. Amino acids: CASSLEGSGNTEAFF.

The DNA for the CDR3 is TGTGCCAGCAGCGACCCTTTTGTGTTCAATGAGCAGTTCTTC. Protein sequence: CASSDPFVFNEQFF. The chain uses TRBV7-3 and TRBJ2-1; no definite D call. The CDR3 totals 14 residues. V was shortened by 5 bases and J by 6 bases, with 14 bases between the two germline ends. Germline CDR1 and CDR2: SGHTA and FQGTGA.

The chain has TRBV6-1 and TRBJ2-2; TRBD1 is a possible D gene (6 bases). Per germline, CDR1 MNHNS and CDR2 SASEGT. This CDR3 region has 14 residues. Trimming pared 7 bases from V and 8 bases from J, leaving 17 bases between. CDR3: CASTLDRPRGELFF. CDR3 bases: TGTGCCAGCACCCTTGACAGGCCTAGGGGGGAGCTGTTTTTT.

The CDR3 here is CASSLEYMNTEAFF. The CDR3 DNA reads TGCGCCAGCAGCTTGGAGTATATGAACACTGAAGCTTTCTTT. This chain links TRBV5-1 with TRBJ1-1; D uncertain. This CDR3 has 14 amino acids. Trimming pared 0 bases from V and 0 bases from J, leaving 6 bases between. The germline V gene has CDR1 SGHRS and CDR2 YFSETQ. Full variable domain (missing parts from reference TRBV5-1 and TRBJ1-1): KAGVTQTPRYLIKTRGQQVTLSCSPISGHRSVSWYQQTPGQGLQFLFEYFSETQRNKGNFPGRFSGRQFSNSRSEMNVSTLELGDSALYLCASSLEYMNTEAFFGQGTRLTVV.

This clone was detected a few times. The chain uses TRBV27 and TRBJ2-7, with 9 positions matching TRBD1. The CDR3 is made up of 16 amino acids. Germline loops: CDR1 MNHEY, CDR2 SMNVEV (reference sequence). The V and J ends lost 5 bases and 1 base, in that order; junction bases with no gene match: 9. CDR3 in amino acids: CASSKRGQGSSYEQYF. The CDR3 DNA follows: TGTGCCAGCAGTAAGAGGGGACAGGGCTCTTCCTACGAGCAGTACTTC.

The chain links TRBV6-1 to TRBJ1-1; D gene ambiguous. The germline CDR1 and CDR2 sequences are MNHNS and SASEGT. The CDR3 is made up of 15 amino acids. V was trimmed by 0 bases and J by 4 bases, leaving 12 bases between them. CDR3 loop: CASSEAMSEGTEAFF. For the CDR3, the DNA is TGTGCCAGCAGTGAAGCGATGTCGGAGGGCACTGAAGCTTTCTTT.

A single count supports this clone. The rearrangement joins TRBV5-8 to TRBJ2-7; 7 bases are a match to TRBD1. Germline CDR1 and CDR2: SGHTS and YDEGEE. The CDR3 runs 15 residues. V shed 3 bases, J shed 2 bases, and the junction held 8 bases outside the gene matches. CDR3 in DNA: TGTGCCAGCAGCTATTCGGGACAGACCACCTACGAGCAGTACTTC. This codes for CASSYSGQTTYEQYF. The full variable domain, in which reference TRBV5-8 and TRBJ2-7 provide the parts outside the CDR3, is EAGVTQSPTHLIKTRGQQATLRCSPISGHTSVYWYQQALGLGLQFLLWYDEGEERNRGNFPPRFSGRQFPNYSSELNVNALELEDSALYLCASSYSGQTTYEQYFGPGTRLTVT.

This clone was observed a few times. The chain combines TRBV7-8 with TRBJ1-3; 8 bases are shared with TRBD1. V was pared by 0 bases and J by 2 bases, with 3 bases of the junction left unmatched. CDR3 size: 16 residues. CDR1 SGHVS and CDR2 FQNEAQ come from the germline V gene. CDR3 DNA sequence: TGTGCCAGCAGCTTAGCGCCCAGGGGGCCTGGAAACACCATATATTTT. Residues: CASSLAPRGPGNTIYF. Filled out from reference TRBV7-8 and TRBJ1-3, the complete variable domain reads GAGVSQSPRYKVAKRGQDVALRCDPISGHVSLFWYQQALGQGPEFLTYFQNEAQLDKSGLPSDRFFAERPEGSVSTLKIQRTQQEDSAVYLCASSLAPRGPGNTIYFGEGSWLTVV.

J is TRBJ2-5 and V is TRBV7-9, with D possibly being TRBD2 (5 bases). Germline CDR1 reads SEHNR; CDR2 reads FQNEAQ (reference sequence). Trimming removed 2 bases at V and 2 bases at J, with 9 bases between. The CDR3 consists of 14 residues. The CDR3 DNA sequence: TGTGCCAGCAGCTTAAAAGCGGCTCAAGAGACCCAGTACTTC. Translation: CASSLKAAQETQYF. Full variable domain (rest looked up from reference TRBV7-9 and TRBJ2-5): DTGVSQNPRHKITKRGQNVTFRCDPISEHNRLYWYRQTLGQGPEFLTYFQNEAQLEKSRLLSDRFSAERPKGSFSTLEIQRTEQGDSAMYLCASSLKAAQETQYFGPGTRLLVL.

This clone has just a few counts. Other DNA variants within this sample encode the same CDR3. The genes are TRBV11-2 and TRBJ2-2; a weak D match, TRBD1 (6 bases). Germline V lookup: CDR1 SGHAT, CDR2 FQNNGV. The length of the CDR3 is 14 residues. V gave up 6 bases and J gave up 5 bases, with 13 bases separating them. DNA for the CDR3: TGTGCCAGCAGTTTACAGGGAGCTACCGGGGAGCTGTTTTTT. Protein: CASSLQGATGELFF.

V gene TRBV28 combines with J gene TRBJ2-7; 9 bases fit TRBD2. V was clipped by 5 bases and J by 0 bases; unmatched bases: 5. This CDR3 spans 15 amino acids. CDR1 and CDR2 (germline): MDHEN, SYDVKM. CDR3 sequence: CASSTSGFRSYEQYF. The CDR3 DNA reads TGTGCCAGCAGTACTAGCGGGTTTCGCTCCTACGAGCAGTACTTC. The entire variable domain, with the rest obtained from reference TRBV28 and TRBJ2-7, is as follows: DVKVTQSSRYLVKRTGEKVFLECVQDMDHENMFWYRQDPGLGLRLIYFSYDVKMKEKGDIPEGYSVSREKKERFSLILESASTNQTSMYLCASSTSGFRSYEQYFGPGTRLTVT.

This clone was seen only a few times. This chain joins TRBV28 and TRBJ1-4; D is possibly TRBD1 (5 bases). Germline CDR1 is MDHEN and CDR2 is SYDVKM. The CDR3 spans 15 residues. The V end was cut by 5 bases, the J end by 4 bases, with 14 bases between. The DNA for the CDR3 is TGTGCCAGCAGTCCTGGGACGAGGAATAATGAAAAACTGTTTTTT. It specifies CASSPGTRNNEKLFF. Full variable domain (outside the CDR3, taken from reference TRBV28 and TRBJ1-4): DVKVTQSSRYLVKRTGEKVFLECVQDMDHENMFWYRQDPGLGLRLIYFSYDVKMKEKGDIPEGYSVSREKKERFSLILESASTNQTSMYLCASSPGTRNNEKLFFGSGTQLSVL.

This clone was counted a single time. The chain carries TRBV10-3 and TRBJ1-5; D unclear. Trimming shortened V by 5 bases and J by 5 bases, and 7 bases separated the two germline ends. The CDR3 contains 12 residues. Germline V lookup: CDR1 ENHRY, CDR2 SYGVKD. In DNA, the CDR3 is TGTGCCATCAGTCCCACGGATCAGCCCCAGCATTTT. It is translated as CAISPTDQPQHF.

This chain uses TRBV7-6 with TRBJ2-2, with unresolved D. CDR3 length equals 16 residues. The V end was cut by 6 bases, the J end by 2 bases, with 16 bases between. The germline V gene encodes CDR1 SGHVS and CDR2 FNYEAQ. The CDR3 region has the DNA TGTGCCAGCAGTCTCCAATCTTATCGAAACACCGGGGAGCTGTTTTTT. Translating it yields CASSLQSYRNTGELFF.

The gene calls are TRBV13 and TRBJ1-3, with 7 bases aligning to TRBD1. This CDR3 is 18 amino acids long. CDR1 is PRHDT and CDR2 is FYEKMQ in the germline V gene (reference sequence). Trimming cost V 0 bases and J 2 bases; bases outside gene matches: 10. CDR3 nucleotides: TGTGCCAGCAGCTTAGGCCCCCCAGACAGGGCCGCTGGAAACACCATATATTTT. It is translated as CASSLGPPDRAAGNTIYF.

The chain has TRBV7-8 and TRBJ2-3; the D is unclear. Germline V gene sequence: CDR1 SGHVS, CDR2 FQNEAQ. Trimming stripped 1 base from V and 0 bases from J, with 14 bases between. This CDR3 region has 17 residues. The CDR3, as DNA: TGTGCCAGCAGCTTAGTAACGCAGCGCCGGAGCACAGATACGCAGTATTTT. It yields the protein CASSLVTQRRSTDTQYF.

The CDR3 is CASSLVGTASGGNTIYF. The CDR3 nucleotides are TGTGCCAGCAGCTTAGTCGGGACCGCATCGGGAGGAAACACCATATATTTT. The gene calls are TRBV7-2 and TRBJ1-3; a possible D gene is TRBD1 (5 bases). The germline V gene has CDR1 SGHTA and CDR2 FQGNSA. This CDR3 is 17 amino acids long. Trimming cost V 1 base and J 4 bases, with 17 bases left between them.

This clone appeared many times. The chain uses TRBV27 and TRBJ2-2; no reliable D call. Germline V CDR1 and CDR2: MNHEY, SMNVEV (reference sequence). The CDR3 totals 13 residues. V dropped 3 bases and J dropped 1 base, with 3 bases sitting between them. In DNA, the CDR3 is TGTGCCAGCAGTTTTTGGAACACCGGGGAGCTGTTTTTT. Protein: CASSFWNTGELFF.